Following are 14 T cell receptor beta chains from one sample sequenced in a study of blood T cell repertoires in COVID-19. Repertoires were generated with immunoSEQ multiplex PCR, while TCRdb's copy carries only in-frame clones and drops some. This table holds approximately 190,000 clones, about 86% found once. Specimen: peripheral blood. The receptors were sampled from a man in his thirties or forties with active or convalescent COVID-19.

V is TRBV19 and J is TRBJ2-3; D is possibly TRBD2 (6 bases). The CDR3 spans 15 residues. Germline V CDR1 and CDR2: LNHDA, SQIVND (reference sequence). V was cut by 11 bases and J by 0 bases, with 18 bases left in between. The CDR3 sequence is CASTFAGTSTDTQYF. The CDR3 DNA sequence: TGTGCCTCGACGTTCGCGGGGACTAGCACAGATACGCAGTATTTT.

The rearrangement links TRBV10-2 to TRBJ1-1; D may be TRBD1 (5 bases). From germline, CDR1 is WSHSY and CDR2 SAAADI. V shed 2 bases and J shed 7 bases, with 17 bases lying between them. This CDR3 is built from 15 residues. The CDR3, as DNA: TGCGCCAGCAGTGAGCCAAACCTACAGGCATTTGAAGCTTTCTTT. Translated: CASSEPNLQAFEAFF.

The chain links TRBV19 to TRBJ2-5, with 7 bases lining up with TRBD2. Looked up from germline, CDR1 is LNHDA and CDR2 is SQIVND (reference sequence). This CDR3 is built from 14 residues. Unmatched junction bases numbered 8, after V lost 5 bases and J lost 5 bases. The chain's CDR3 is CASSAGAGGETQYF. The DNA of the CDR3 is TGTGCCAGTAGTGCAGGAGCCGGGGGGGAGACCCAGTACTTC.

On this clone itself: Mismatch with germline at one junction end may stem from a read error. This sequence joins TRBV7-7 and TRBJ2-5, with D perhaps matching TRBD2 (7 bases). This CDR3 is 16 amino acids long. CDR1 is SSHAT and CDR2 is FNYEAQ in the germline V gene (reference sequence). CDR3 amino acids: CASSLGVGGGAKTQYF. CDR3 in DNA: TGTGCTAGCAGCTTAGGTGTCGGCGGGGGCGCAAAGACCCAGTACTTC.

The chain employs TRBV5-6 and TRBJ2-5, with D perhaps matching TRBD1 (5 bases). The CDR3 totals 13 residues. CDR1 is SGHDT and CDR2 is YYEEEE in the germline V gene. Trimming took 10 bases from V and 5 from J, leaving 18 bases between them. CDR3 bases: TGTGCCGCGCCAGACAGTCCGTGGGAGACCCAGTACTTC. This gives the protein CAAPDSPWETQYF.

This clone was picked up a small number of times. The chain carries TRBV10-3 and TRBJ1-5; 7 bases agree with TRBD1. The CDR3 has 17 residues. Germline CDR1 and CDR2: ENHRY and SYGVKD. Unmatched junction bases numbered 9, after V lost 2 bases and J lost 2 bases. The CDR3 nucleotides read TGTGCCATCAGTGAGCAAGGGGGCGCAGGCGGCAATCAGCCCCAGCATTTT. This codes for CAISEQGGAGGNQPQHF.

The genes are TRBV4-1 and TRBJ1-2, with no clear D. CDR1 MGHRA and CDR2 YSYEKL come from the germline V gene. The germline V and J ends were trimmed by 4 bases and 2 bases, with 17 bases remaining between them. The CDR3 has 16 amino acids. CDR3 in amino acids: CASSLSVEGTNYGYTF. DNA for the CDR3: TGCGCCAGCAGCCTCTCGGTAGAGGGAACAAACTATGGCTACACCTTC.

A word on this clone: The same CDR3 also results from other DNA sequences found in this sample. CDR3 loop: CASSRTGNTEAFF. CDR3 DNA sequence: TGTGCCAGTAGTAGGACAGGGAACACTGAAGCTTTCTTT. The chain combines TRBV19 with TRBJ1-1; TRBD1 aligns across 7 bases. The CDR3 consists of 13 residues. V was clipped by 4 bases and J by 1 base; unmatched bases: 0. In germline, CDR1 is LNHDA, CDR2 SQIVND (reference sequence).

The chain employs TRBV18 and TRBJ1-2; TRBD1 agrees at 8 bases. Germline V gene lookup returns CDR1 KGHSH and CDR2 LQKENI. The CDR3 is 15 residues long. The junction had 7 bases not matched to a gene; V was cut back by 3 bases and J by 4 bases. CDR3 in amino acids: CASSPGQASFYGYTF. As DNA, the CDR3 is TGTGCCAGCTCACCGGGACAGGCCTCATTCTATGGCTACACCTTC.

Only a few counts were recorded for this clone. The gene calls are TRBV19 and TRBJ1-4; the match to TRBD1 covers 8 bases. The length of the CDR3 is 13 residues. Germline V CDR1 and CDR2: LNHDA, SQIVND (reference sequence). The trim removed 11 bases at V and 10 bases at J, leaving 12 bases unmatched. The chain's CDR3 is CAADRGVGGKLFF. CDR3 DNA sequence: TGTGCCGCCGACAGGGGAGTAGGTGGAAAACTGTTTTTT.

The chain combines TRBV7-2 with TRBJ2-3; no reliable D call. Between the trimmed V and J ends, which lost 1 base and 3 bases, there was a span of 11 bases. This CDR3 region has 15 residues. Germline CDR1 and CDR2: SGHTA and FQGNSA. The CDR3 loop is CASSLGLLSTDTQYF. Written as DNA, the CDR3 is TGTGCCAGCAGCTTAGGACTCCTTAGTACAGATACGCAGTATTTT.

The chain uses TRBV14 and TRBJ2-2, with TRBD1 as a possible D gene (5 bases). CDR1 is SGHDN and CDR2 is FVKESK in the germline V gene. The V gene lost 3 bases and the J gene lost 7 bases, with 12 bases spanning the gap. The CDR3 contains 14 residues. DNA for the CDR3: TGTGCCAGCAGCCACCGTTTTGACAGCGGGGAGCTGTTTTTT. This codes for CASSHRFDSGELFF.

The V call is TRBV10-2, the J call TRBJ1-1, with 7 nucleotides matching TRBD1. Germline trimming cut 10 bases from V and 1 base from J; bases unmatched to any gene: 6. This CDR3 region has 13 residues. Per the germline V gene, CDR1 is WSHSY and CDR2 is SAAADI. CDR3 sequence (DNA): TGCGCCATGACACAGGGGAGGAACACTGAAGCTTTCTTT. Its translation is CAMTQGRNTEAFF.

This clone was seen a few times. The V and J genes are TRBV6-5 and TRBJ2-7; D remains unclear. CDR1 is MNHEY and CDR2 is SVGAGI in the germline V gene. Trimming removed 5 bases from V and 4 bases from J, with 6 bases in between. This CDR3 spans 11 amino acids. The CDR3 DNA follows: TGTGCCAGCAGTCTTAGATACGAGCAGTACGTC. Encoded protein: CASSLRYEQYV.